This TCR beta chain was captured in a study of siplizumab effects on memory and regulatory T cells. A single count supports this clone. This CDR3 region has 15 residues. Germline V CDR1 and CDR2: SGHRS, YFSETQ. The ends lost 2 bases at V and 6 bases at J; junction bases unmatched: 7. Assay used: immunoSEQ multiplex PCR; TCRdb lists only in-frame clones, some missing. Of roughly 100,000 clones listed, about 93% are singletons. The rearrangement joins TRBV5-1 to TRBJ1-1; 10 bases fit TRBD1. The source of this sequence is a human donor in good health. The sample comprised Tregs sorted from blood. CDR3 protein: CASSLHGTGVSEAFF. In nucleotides, the CDR3 is TGCGCCAGCAGCTTACACGGGACAGGGGTATCTGAAGCTTTCTTT.